The 31 T cell receptor beta chains presented below share a single source sample, sequenced in a study of blood T cell repertoires in COVID-19. Sequencing was performed with immunoSEQ multiplex PCR; in TCRdb, only in-frame clones are kept and a portion is missing. The sample consists of 350,000 to 450,000 clones, 89% of them appearing once. Sequencing was done on a sample of peripheral blood. The receptors were sampled from a man in his forties with acute or convalescent COVID-19.

J is TRBJ2-1 and V is TRBV2, with D tentatively TRBD1 (5 bases). Trimming stripped 9 bases from V and 4 bases from J, with 10 bases between. The CDR3 runs to 12 residues. CDR1 is SNHLY and CDR2 is FYNNEI in the germline V gene. The CDR3 nucleotides are TGTGCCAGGGGGCAGCTATACAATGAGCAGTTCTTC. Protein sequence: CARGQLYNEQFF.

The chain uses TRBV11-3 and TRBJ2-7; TRBD1 aligns across 7 bases. The CDR3 consists of 12 residues. V gave up 2 bases and J gave up 6 bases; unmatched junction bases: 1. Looked up from germline, CDR1 is SGHNT and CDR2 is YENEEA. CDR3 residues: CASSLNRGEQYF. The CDR3 nucleotides are TGTGCCAGCAGCTTAAACAGGGGCGAGCAGTACTTC.

V and J are TRBV29-1 and TRBJ2-2, with 11 bases aligning to TRBD2. Germline V gene data show CDR1 as SQVTM and CDR2 as ANQGSEA. Losses at the gene ends were 6 bases for V and 2 bases for J; bases not matched to a gene: 5. This CDR3 comprises 15 residues. The CDR3: CSVVTSGSNTGELFF. CDR3 sequence (DNA): TGCAGCGTGGTAACTAGCGGGAGTAACACCGGGGAGCTGTTTTTT.

The chain combines TRBV12-3 or TRBV12-4 with TRBJ1-1; possibly TRBD1 for D (5 bases). The CDR3 runs to 13 residues. The germline V and J ends were trimmed by 6 bases and 12 bases, with 20 bases remaining between them. CDR3 sequence: CASSRWGVEWPFF. The CDR3 DNA reads as TGTGCCAGCAGCCGATGGGGGGTGGAGTGGCCTTTCTTT.

The CDR3, as DNA: TGCGCCAGCAGCACCCGACAGGGTTCCGGGCTAAATGAGCAGTTCTTC. This sequence encodes CASSTRQGSGLNEQFF. The chain couples TRBV5-1 to TRBJ2-1; 7 positions agree with TRBD1. Looked up from germline, CDR1 is SGHRS and CDR2 is YFSETQ. The CDR3 covers 16 residues. The V gene end was trimmed by 4 bases and the J gene end by 7 bases; junction bases not matched to a gene: 14.

This chain connects TRBV7-9 to TRBJ1-4; maybe TRBD1 (6 bases). Germline V gene lookup returns CDR1 SEHNR and CDR2 FQNEAQ (reference sequence). V was clipped by 1 base and J by 0 bases, with 12 bases between them. CDR3 length equals 17 residues. CDR3 region: CASSLGQGTATNEKLFF. For the CDR3, the DNA is TGTGCCAGCAGCTTAGGCCAGGGGACCGCAACTAATGAAAAACTGTTTTTT. Filled out from reference TRBV7-9 and TRBJ1-4, the complete variable domain reads DTGVSQNPRHKITKRGQNVTFRCDPISEHNRLYWYRQTLGQGPEFLTYFQNEAQLEKSRLLSDRFSAERPKGSFSTLEIQRTEQGDSAMYLCASSLGQGTATNEKLFFGSGTQLSVL.

The rearrangement uses TRBV2 and TRBJ2-1; weak D call: TRBD2 (5 bases). Trimming shortened V by 11 bases and J by 2 bases, and 16 bases separated the two germline ends. The CDR3 loop spans 14 amino acids. Germline-derived CDR1 and CDR2 are SNHLY and FYNNEI. DNA for the CDR3: TGTGCCGGAGGAATAGCGATTACCTACAATGAGCAGTTCTTC. Translated, it gives CAGGIAITYNEQFF.

The V call is TRBV7-3, the J call TRBJ1-1; D gene ambiguous. V lost 3 bases and J lost 1, with 6 bases in between. Germline V CDR1 and CDR2: SGHTA, FQGTGA. The CDR3 has 13 residues. The CDR3 spells CASSFSGNTEAFF. The CDR3 nucleotides are TGTGCCAGCAGCTTCTCGGGGAACACTGAAGCTTTCTTT.

Only one count was recorded for this clone. In the same sample, other DNA sequences code for this CDR3. V and J are TRBV6-2 or TRBV6-3 and TRBJ2-7, with unresolved D. Germline V gene sequence: CDR1 MNHEY, CDR2 SVGEGT. This CDR3 region has 11 residues. Trimming removed 6 bases from V and 6 bases from J, with 9 bases in between. CDR3 bases: TGTGCCAGCAGCTGGGCAGGCGAGCAGTACTTC. This gives the protein CASSWAGEQYF.

The chain employs TRBV27 and TRBJ2-7; 10 bases are shared with TRBD1. V lost 2 bases, J lost 5 bases, and 6 bases stayed unmatched. CDR1 and CDR2 (germline): MNHEY, SMNVEV (reference sequence). This CDR3 has 15 amino acids. DNA for the CDR3: TGTGCCAGCAGTTTAACCGGGACAGGGGAGCACGAGCAGTACTTC. Encoded protein: CASSLTGTGEHEQYF.

V and J are TRBV12-3 or TRBV12-4 and TRBJ1-1, with a tentative D call TRBD1 (5 bases). CDR3 length: 13 amino acids. The germline V and J ends were trimmed by 3 bases and 4 bases, with 9 bases remaining between them. In DNA, the CDR3 is TGTGCCAGCAGTTTGGAGGGACCCACTGAAGCTTTCTTT. This translates into CASSLEGPTEAFF.

This clone was picked up a small number of times. The chain employs TRBV5-1 and TRBJ1-1; 7 nucleotides match TRBD1. The length of the CDR3 is 16 residues. Germline assignment: CDR1 SGHRS and CDR2 YFSETQ. Losses at the gene ends were 2 bases for V and 0 bases for J; bases not matched to a gene: 7. The CDR3 is CASSFTTGQVNTEAFF. CDR3 sequence (DNA): TGCGCCAGCAGCTTCACCACCGGACAGGTGAACACTGAAGCTTTCTTT.

There are a few counts of this clone. The rearrangement uses TRBV6-5 and TRBJ1-3; no firm D call. Germline V lookup: CDR1 MNHEY, CDR2 SVGAGI. Trimming took 0 bases from V and 0 from J, leaving 6 bases between them. The CDR3 covers 15 residues. The CDR3 bases are TGTGCCAGCAGTTACTCGCCAGACTCTGGAAACACCATATATTTT. Its protein product is CASSYSPDSGNTIYF.

This clone was seen a handful of times. The V call is TRBV15, the J call TRBJ2-3, with D hard to call. The V end lost 6 bases, the J end lost 1 base, and 14 bases lay between the germline ends. Germline values: CDR1 LNHNV, CDR2 YYDKDF (reference sequence). The CDR3 runs to 15 residues. The DNA of the CDR3 is TGTGCCACCAGTTTACGGGTCAGAGGCACAGATACGCAGTATTTT. Translating gives CATSLRVRGTDTQYF. The entire variable domain, with the rest obtained from reference TRBV15 and TRBJ2-3, is as follows: DAMVIQNPRYQVTQFGKPVTLSCSQTLNHNVMYWYQQKSSQAPKLLFHYYDKDFNNEADTPDNFQSRRPNTSFCFLDIRSPGLGDTAMYLCATSLRVRGTDTQYFGPGTRLTVL.

This chain links TRBV20-1 with TRBJ1-5; D is unclear. The CDR3 covers 14 residues. Germline V gene data show CDR1 as DFQATT and CDR2 as SNEGSKA (reference sequence). Trimming cost V 3 bases and J 2 bases, with 11 bases left between them. Written as DNA, the CDR3 is TGCAGTGCTAGTACGGGTGCCGGCAATCAGCCCCAGCATTTT. It specifies CSASTGAGNQPQHF.

The genes are TRBV6-5 and TRBJ2-1, with 9 bases fitting TRBD2. This CDR3 comprises 15 residues. Germline V gene lookup returns CDR1 MNHEY and CDR2 SVGAGI. Trimming cost V 2 bases and J 5 bases; bases outside gene matches: 4. As DNA, the CDR3 is TGTGCCAGCAGTTACGCGGGAGGGCCGAACAATGAGCAGTTCTTC. Translating gives CASSYAGGPNNEQFF.

V gene TRBV7-9 combines with J gene TRBJ1-2, with 10 bases matching TRBD1. The junction had 15 bases not matched to a gene; V was cut back by 6 bases and J by 5 bases. CDR3 length: 17 residues. The germline CDR1 and CDR2 sequences are SEHNR and FQNEAQ (reference sequence). The CDR3 loop is CASSYIIRDRGSYGYTF. CDR3 in DNA: TGTGCCAGCAGTTACATAATCCGGGACAGGGGATCGTATGGCTACACCTTC. Using reference TRBV7-9 and TRBJ1-2 for the parts outside the CDR3, the full variable domain is DTGVSQNPRHKITKRGQNVTFRCDPISEHNRLYWYRQTLGQGPEFLTYFQNEAQLEKSRLLSDRFSAERPKGSFSTLEIQRTEQGDSAMYLCASSYIIRDRGSYGYTFGSGTRLTVV.

J is TRBJ2-5 and V is TRBV28; TRBD1 matches at 7 bases. The CDR3 loop spans 16 amino acids. V gave up 6 bases and J gave up 5 bases; unmatched junction bases: 15. Germline lookup yields CDR1 MDHEN and CDR2 SYDVKM. The CDR3 reads CASRERTGARRETQYF. In DNA, the CDR3 is TGTGCCAGCAGAGAAAGAACAGGGGCGCGCAGGGAGACCCAGTACTTC.

For this clone: In the same sample, other DNA sequences code for this CDR3. The CDR3 spells CASSLAGGSSYEQYF. The CDR3 DNA reads as TGTGCCAGCAGCTTAGCGGGAGGAAGCTCCTACGAGCAGTACTTC. The gene calls are TRBV7-3 and TRBJ2-7; TRBD2 matches at 8 bases. There are 15 residues in the CDR3. Trimming cost V 2 bases and J 0 bases; bases outside gene matches: 3. The germline gives CDR1 SGHTA, CDR2 FQGTGA.

The CDR3, as DNA: TGTGCCAGCAGTACCCCGGGTCTCCTCCGGGATGAAAAACTGTTTTTT. It specifies CASSTPGLLRDEKLFF. The chain recombines TRBV27 with TRBJ1-4; no definite D call. Germline-derived CDR1 and CDR2 are MNHEY and SMNVEV (reference sequence). The CDR3 consists of 16 residues. V gave up 5 bases and J gave up 6 bases, with 19 bases separating them.

V is TRBV7-9 and J is TRBJ2-7, with D unclear. The CDR3 has 14 amino acids. V gave up 4 bases and J gave up 2 bases, with 12 bases separating them. Per germline, CDR1 SEHNR and CDR2 FQNEAQ (reference sequence). The CDR3 reads CASSSSSGPYEQYF. DNA for the CDR3: TGTGCCAGCAGCTCTTCCAGTGGGCCCTACGAGCAGTACTTC.

The rearrangement joins TRBV12-5 to TRBJ2-5, with a possible D match to TRBD2 (5 bases). Trimming shortened V by 5 bases and J by 0 bases, and 10 bases separated the two germline ends. CDR3 length: 14 amino acids. Per the germline V gene, CDR1 is LGHNT and CDR2 is FRNRAP. CDR3 in amino acids: CASGGPGNQETQYF. The CDR3 DNA reads as TGTGCTAGTGGTGGCCCGGGGAACCAAGAGACCCAGTACTTC.

CDR3 region: CASSFESEQYF. In DNA form, the CDR3 reads TGTGCCAGCAGTTTCGAGAGCGAGCAGTACTTC. The chain is built from TRBV12-3 or TRBV12-4 and TRBJ2-7; D unresolved. Trimming pared 3 bases from V and 6 bases from J, leaving 6 bases between. The CDR3 consists of 11 residues.

The CDR3 nucleotides are TGTGCCAGCAGCCTAATTGCGGGAGGAGCCTATGGCTACACCTTC. Protein product: CASSLIAGGAYGYTF. The chain has TRBV3-1 (or the pseudogene TRBV3-2) and TRBJ1-2; D remains unclear. Germline CDR1 is LGHDT and CDR2 is YNNKEL (reference sequence). The V end was cut by 4 bases, the J end by 4 bases, with 16 bases between. This CDR3 has 15 amino acids.

J is TRBJ1-2 and V is TRBV2; weak D call: TRBD1 (5 bases). CDR3 length: 14 residues. Germline V gene data show CDR1 as SNHLY and CDR2 as FYNNEI. V lost 6 bases to trimming and J lost 4 bases, with 15 bases between them. The CDR3 nucleotides are TGTGCCAGCAGGACGGTTCGCGGGGCCTATGGCTACACCTTC. Its protein is CASRTVRGAYGYTF.

The chain couples TRBV28 to TRBJ1-5; TRBD1 matches at 7 bases. Germline lookup yields CDR1 MDHEN and CDR2 SYDVKM. CDR3 length: 15 amino acids. V dropped 5 bases and J dropped 4; count of bases not matched to a gene: 8. DNA for the CDR3: TGTGCCAGCAGTGGAGACAGGGTAGAAAATCAGCCCCAGCATTTT. Its translation: CASSGDRVENQPQHF.

This clone turned up a few times. The chain uses TRBV6-1 and TRBJ1-2, with D unresolved. The CDR3 is 14 residues long. Germline V CDR1 and CDR2: MNHNS, SASEGT. The V gene lost 2 bases and the J gene lost 4 bases, with 11 bases spanning the gap. CDR3 loop: CASSELTQGYGYTF. CDR3 DNA sequence: TGTGCCAGCAGTGAATTGACACAAGGCTATGGCTACACCTTC.

The V call is TRBV6-5, the J call TRBJ2-1; D call uncertain. The germline V and J ends were trimmed by 7 bases and 6 bases, with 13 bases remaining between them. The CDR3 is 13 amino acids. Germline lookup yields CDR1 MNHEY and CDR2 SVGAGI. CDR3 protein: CASNGGSANEQFF. DNA of the CDR3: TGTGCCAGCAACGGCGGCTCCGCCAATGAGCAGTTCTTC.

The rearrangement uses TRBV6-6 and TRBJ1-6; D call uncertain. The CDR3 consists of 14 residues. Deletions cut 7 bases from V and 7 bases from J, with 14 bases between. The germline V gene encodes CDR1 MNHNY and CDR2 SVGAGI (reference sequence). The DNA of the CDR3 is TGTGCCAGCACGCCGGTCGGGGAAAATTCACCCCTCCACTTT. It codes for CASTPVGENSPLHF.

This chain uses TRBV12-3 or TRBV12-4 with TRBJ1-2, with TRBD1 matching 7 bases. The CDR3 contains 13 residues. V trimming: 4 bases; J trimming: 7 bases; junction bases outside the gene matches: 6. CDR3 amino acids: CASSSTGDGGYTF. CDR3 bases: TGTGCCAGCAGTTCAACAGGGGATGGTGGCTACACCTTC.

The rearrangement joins TRBV2 to TRBJ1-6, with a tentative D call TRBD1 (6 bases). Trimming removed 4 bases at V and 7 bases at J, with 8 bases between. CDR3 length: 13 amino acids. CDR1 SNHLY and CDR2 FYNNEI come from the germline V gene. The CDR3 loop reads CASSGDMNSPLHF. The CDR3, as DNA: TGTGCCAGCAGTGGGGACATGAATTCACCCCTCCACTTT. The full variable domain, its missing parts supplied by reference TRBV2 and TRBJ1-6, is EPEVTQTPSHQVTQMGQEVILRCVPISNHLYFYWYRQILGQKVEFLVSFYNNEISEKSEIFDDQFSVERPDGSNFTLKIRSTKLEDSAMYFCASSGDMNSPLHFGNGTRLTVT.